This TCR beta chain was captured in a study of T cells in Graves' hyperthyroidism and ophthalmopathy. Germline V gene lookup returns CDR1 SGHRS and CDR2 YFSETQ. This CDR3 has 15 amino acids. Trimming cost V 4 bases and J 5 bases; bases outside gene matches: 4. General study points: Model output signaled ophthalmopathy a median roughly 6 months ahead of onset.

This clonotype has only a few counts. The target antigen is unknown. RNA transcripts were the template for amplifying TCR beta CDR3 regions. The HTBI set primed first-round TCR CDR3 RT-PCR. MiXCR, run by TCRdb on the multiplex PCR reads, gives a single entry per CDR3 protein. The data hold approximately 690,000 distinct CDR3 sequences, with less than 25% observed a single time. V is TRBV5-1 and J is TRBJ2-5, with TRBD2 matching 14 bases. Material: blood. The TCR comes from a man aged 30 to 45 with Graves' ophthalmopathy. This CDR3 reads CASSHGTSGSETQYF. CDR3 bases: TGCGCCAGCAGCCACGGGACTAGCGGGAGCGAGACCCAGTACTTC.